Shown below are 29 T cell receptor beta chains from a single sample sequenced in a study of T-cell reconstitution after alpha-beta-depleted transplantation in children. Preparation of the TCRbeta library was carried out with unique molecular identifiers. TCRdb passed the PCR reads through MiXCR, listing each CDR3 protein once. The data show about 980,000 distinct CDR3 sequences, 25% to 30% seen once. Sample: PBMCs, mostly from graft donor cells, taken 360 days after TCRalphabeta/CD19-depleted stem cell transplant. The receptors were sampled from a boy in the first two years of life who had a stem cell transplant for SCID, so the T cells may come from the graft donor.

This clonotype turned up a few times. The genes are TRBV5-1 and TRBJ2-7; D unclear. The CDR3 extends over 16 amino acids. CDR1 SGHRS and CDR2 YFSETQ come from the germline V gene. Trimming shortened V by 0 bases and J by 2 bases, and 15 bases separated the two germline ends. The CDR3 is CASSLGSFRSTYEQYF. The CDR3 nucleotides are TGCGCCAGCAGCTTGGGTTCCTTCAGATCAACCTACGAGCAGTACTTC. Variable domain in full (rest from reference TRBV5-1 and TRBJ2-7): KAGVTQTPRYLIKTRGQQVTLSCSPISGHRSVSWYQQTPGQGLQFLFEYFSETQRNKGNFPGRFSGRQFSNSRSEMNVSTLELGDSALYLCASSLGSFRSTYEQYFGPGTRLTVT.

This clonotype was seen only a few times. DNA for the CDR3: TGTGCCAGCAGCGCGCGACAGGGGGCGCGTGGAGATACGCAGTATTTT. Its translation is CASSARQGARGDTQYF. The chain recombines TRBV14 with TRBJ2-3, with TRBD1 identical over 10 bases. The CDR3 loop spans 16 amino acids. The germline gives CDR1 SGHDN, CDR2 FVKESK. V lost 5 bases to trimming and J lost 5 bases; unmatched junction nucleotides: 10. The variable domain in full, completed from reference TRBV14 and TRBJ2-3, reads EAGVTQFPSHSVIEKGQTVTLRCDPISGHDNLYWYRRVMGKEIKFLLHFVKESKQDESGMPNNRFLAERTGGTYSTLKVQPAELEDSGVYFCASSARQGARGDTQYFGPGTRLTVL.

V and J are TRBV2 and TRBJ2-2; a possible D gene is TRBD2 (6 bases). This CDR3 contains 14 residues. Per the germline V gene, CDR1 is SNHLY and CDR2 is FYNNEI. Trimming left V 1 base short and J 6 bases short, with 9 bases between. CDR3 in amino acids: CASSEVGGAGELFF. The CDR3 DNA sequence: TGTGCCAGCAGTGAAGTGGGGGGTGCCGGGGAGCTGTTTTTT.

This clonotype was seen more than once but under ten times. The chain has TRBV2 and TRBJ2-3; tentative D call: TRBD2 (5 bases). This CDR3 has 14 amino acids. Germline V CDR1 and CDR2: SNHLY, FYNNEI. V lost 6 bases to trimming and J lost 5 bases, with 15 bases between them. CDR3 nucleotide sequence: TGTGCCAGCAGCCGGGCCTTAGCGCAAGATACGCAGTATTTT. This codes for CASSRALAQDTQYF.

The CDR3 here is CASSSRLTTDTQYF. The DNA for the CDR3 is TGTGCCAGCAGTTCAAGACTGACCACAGATACGCAGTATTTT. This sequence joins TRBV28 and TRBJ2-3; D is unresolved. Trimming cost V 4 bases and J 2 bases, with 10 bases left between them. CDR1 is MDHEN and CDR2 is SYDVKM in the germline V gene. The length of the CDR3 is 14 residues.

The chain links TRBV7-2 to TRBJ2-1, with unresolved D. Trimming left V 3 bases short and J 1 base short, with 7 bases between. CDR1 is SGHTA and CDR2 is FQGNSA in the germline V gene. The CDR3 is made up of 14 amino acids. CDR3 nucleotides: TGTGCCAGCAGCTTTCATTTTTCCTACAATGAGCAGTTCTTC. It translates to CASSFHFSYNEQFF.

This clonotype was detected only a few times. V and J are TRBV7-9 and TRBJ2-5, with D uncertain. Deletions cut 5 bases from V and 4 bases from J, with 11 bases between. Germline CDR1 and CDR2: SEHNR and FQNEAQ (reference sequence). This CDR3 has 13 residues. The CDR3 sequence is CASSIDPGETQYF. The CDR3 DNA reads TGTGCCAGCAGCATTGACCCCGGAGAGACCCAGTACTTC.

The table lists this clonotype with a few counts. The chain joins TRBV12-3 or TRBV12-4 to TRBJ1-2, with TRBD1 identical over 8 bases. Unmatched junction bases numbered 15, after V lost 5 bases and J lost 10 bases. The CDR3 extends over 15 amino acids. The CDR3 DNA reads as TGTGCCAGCAGTCCCACCGGGACAGGATCCTCTGTCTACACCTTC. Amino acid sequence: CASSPTGTGSSVYTF.

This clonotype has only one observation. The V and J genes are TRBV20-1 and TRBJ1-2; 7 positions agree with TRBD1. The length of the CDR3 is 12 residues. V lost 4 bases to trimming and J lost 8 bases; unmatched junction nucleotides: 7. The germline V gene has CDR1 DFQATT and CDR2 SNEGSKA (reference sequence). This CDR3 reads CSATPTGHGYTF. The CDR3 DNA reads TGCAGTGCTACCCCGACAGGGCACGGCTACACCTTC.

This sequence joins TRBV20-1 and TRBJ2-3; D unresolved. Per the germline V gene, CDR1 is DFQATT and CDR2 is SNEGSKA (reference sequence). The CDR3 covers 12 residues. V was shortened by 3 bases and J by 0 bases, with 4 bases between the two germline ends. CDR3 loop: CSASWSTDTQYF. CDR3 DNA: TGCAGTGCTAGTTGGAGCACAGATACGCAGTATTTT.

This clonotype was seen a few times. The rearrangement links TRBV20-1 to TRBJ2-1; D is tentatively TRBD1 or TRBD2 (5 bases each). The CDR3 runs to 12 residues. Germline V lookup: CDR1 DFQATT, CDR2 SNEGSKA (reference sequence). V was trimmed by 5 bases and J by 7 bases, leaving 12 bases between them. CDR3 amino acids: CSAPGWGNEQFF. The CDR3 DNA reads TGCAGTGCTCCGGGGTGGGGGAATGAGCAGTTCTTC.

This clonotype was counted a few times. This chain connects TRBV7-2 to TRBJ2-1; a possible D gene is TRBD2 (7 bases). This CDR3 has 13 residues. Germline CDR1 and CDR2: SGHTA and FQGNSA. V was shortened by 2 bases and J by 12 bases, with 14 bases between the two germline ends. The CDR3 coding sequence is TGTGCCAGCAGCTTAACGGGGGGCGACGGGCAGTTCTTC. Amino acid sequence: CASSLTGGDGQFF.

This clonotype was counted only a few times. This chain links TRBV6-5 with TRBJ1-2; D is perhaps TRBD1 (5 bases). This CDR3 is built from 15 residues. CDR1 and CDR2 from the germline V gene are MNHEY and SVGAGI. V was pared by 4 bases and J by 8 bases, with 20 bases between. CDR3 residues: CASSLSLGGREGYTF. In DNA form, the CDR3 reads TGTGCCAGCAGTTTGTCCTTGGGGGGTAGGGAAGGCTACACCTTC.

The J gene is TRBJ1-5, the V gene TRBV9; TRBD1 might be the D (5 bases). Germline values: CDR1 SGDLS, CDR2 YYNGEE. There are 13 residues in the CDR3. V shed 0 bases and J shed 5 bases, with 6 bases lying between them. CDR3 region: CASSVEGHQPQHF. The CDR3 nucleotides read TGTGCCAGCAGCGTAGAGGGGCATCAGCCCCAGCATTTT. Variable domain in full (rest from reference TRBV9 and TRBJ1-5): DSGVTQTPKHLITATGQRVTLRCSPRSGDLSVYWYQQSLDQGLQFLIQYYNGEERAKGNILERFSAQQFPDLHSELNLSSLELGDSALYFCASSVEGHQPQHFGDGTRLSIL.

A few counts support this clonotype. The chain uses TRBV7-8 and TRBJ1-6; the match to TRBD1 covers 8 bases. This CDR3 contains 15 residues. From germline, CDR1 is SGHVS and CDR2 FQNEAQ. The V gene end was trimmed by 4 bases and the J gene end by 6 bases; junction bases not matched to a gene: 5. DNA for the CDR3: TGTGCCAGCAGCTCCGGACAGGGATTTAATTCACCCCTCCACTTT. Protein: CASSSGQGFNSPLHF.

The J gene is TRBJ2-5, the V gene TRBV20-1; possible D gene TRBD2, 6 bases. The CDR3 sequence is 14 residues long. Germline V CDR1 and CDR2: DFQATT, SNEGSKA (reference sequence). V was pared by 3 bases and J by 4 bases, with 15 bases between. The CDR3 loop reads CSARNTGLPETQYF. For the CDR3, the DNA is TGCAGTGCTAGGAACACGGGACTCCCAGAGACCCAGTACTTC.

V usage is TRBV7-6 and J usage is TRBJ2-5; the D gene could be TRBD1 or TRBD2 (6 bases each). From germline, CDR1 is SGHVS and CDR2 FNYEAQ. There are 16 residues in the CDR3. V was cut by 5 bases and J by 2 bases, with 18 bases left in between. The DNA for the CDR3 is TGTGCCAGCAGCCCACGGGGACGGGGGCGTCAAGAGACCCAGTACTTC. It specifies CASSPRGRGRQETQYF.

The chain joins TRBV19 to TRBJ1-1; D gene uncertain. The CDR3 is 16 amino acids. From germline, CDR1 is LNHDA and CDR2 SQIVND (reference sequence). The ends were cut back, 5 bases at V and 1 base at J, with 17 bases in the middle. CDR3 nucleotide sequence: TGTGCCAGTAGTCCCACCGAGACAAAACCGAACACTGAAGCTTTCTTT. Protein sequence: CASSPTETKPNTEAFF.

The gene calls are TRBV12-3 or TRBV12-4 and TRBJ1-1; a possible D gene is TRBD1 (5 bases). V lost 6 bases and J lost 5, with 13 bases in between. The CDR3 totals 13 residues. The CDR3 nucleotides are TGTGCCAGCAGCCAATACAGGTCGACTGAAGCTTTCTTT. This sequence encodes CASSQYRSTEAFF.

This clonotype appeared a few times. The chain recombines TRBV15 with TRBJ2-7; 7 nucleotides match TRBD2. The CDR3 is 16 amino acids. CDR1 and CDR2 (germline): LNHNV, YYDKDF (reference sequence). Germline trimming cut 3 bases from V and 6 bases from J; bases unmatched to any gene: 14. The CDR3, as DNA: TGTGCCACCAGCAGGACGGGGGGAGGGATCGGGTTCGAGCAGTACTTC. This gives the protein CATSRTGGGIGFEQYF.

CDR3 nucleotide sequence: TGTGCCAGCGCCCTACAGGGGAACTCCTACGAGCAGTACTTC. Translation: CASALQGNSYEQYF. This chain joins TRBV7-9 and TRBJ2-7, with 7 bases matching TRBD1. Germline V lookup: CDR1 SEHNR, CDR2 FQNEAQ (reference sequence). CDR3 length equals 14 residues. V shed 8 bases, J shed 0 bases, and the junction held 7 bases outside the gene matches.

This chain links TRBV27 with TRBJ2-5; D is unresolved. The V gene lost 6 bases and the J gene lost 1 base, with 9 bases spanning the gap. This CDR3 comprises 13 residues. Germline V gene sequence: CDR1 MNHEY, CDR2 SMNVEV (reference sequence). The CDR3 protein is CASRSIFQETQYF. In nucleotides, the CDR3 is TGTGCCAGCAGAAGTATCTTCCAAGAGACCCAGTACTTC.

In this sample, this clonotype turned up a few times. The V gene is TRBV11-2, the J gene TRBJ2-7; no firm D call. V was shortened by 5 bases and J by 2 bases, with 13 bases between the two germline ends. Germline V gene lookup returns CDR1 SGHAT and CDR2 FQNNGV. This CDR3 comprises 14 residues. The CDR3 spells CASSRNSGAYEQYF. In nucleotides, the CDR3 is TGTGCCAGCAGCCGGAATAGTGGGGCCTACGAGCAGTACTTC.

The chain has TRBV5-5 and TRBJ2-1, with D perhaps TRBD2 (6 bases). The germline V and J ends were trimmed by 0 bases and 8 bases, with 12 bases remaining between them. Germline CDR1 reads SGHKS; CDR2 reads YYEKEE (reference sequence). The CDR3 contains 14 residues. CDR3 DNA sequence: TGTGCCAGCAGCTTGGGACTAGACCGGCATGAGCAGTTCTTC. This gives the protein CASSLGLDRHEQFF.

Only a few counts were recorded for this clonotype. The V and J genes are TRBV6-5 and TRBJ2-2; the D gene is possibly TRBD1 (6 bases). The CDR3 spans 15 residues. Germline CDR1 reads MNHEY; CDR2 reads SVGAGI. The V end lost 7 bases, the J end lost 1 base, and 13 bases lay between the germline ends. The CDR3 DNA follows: TGTGCCAGCAACCCGACAGGCTGGAACACCGGGGAGCTGTTTTTT. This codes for CASNPTGWNTGELFF.

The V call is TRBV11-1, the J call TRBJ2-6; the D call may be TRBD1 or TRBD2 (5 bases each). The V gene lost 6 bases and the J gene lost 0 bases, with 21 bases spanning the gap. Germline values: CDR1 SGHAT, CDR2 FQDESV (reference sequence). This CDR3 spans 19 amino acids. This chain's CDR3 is CASSWIFAGANSGANVLTF. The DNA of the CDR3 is TGTGCCAGCAGTTGGATTTTTGCCGGGGCCAACTCTGGGGCCAACGTCCTGACTTTC. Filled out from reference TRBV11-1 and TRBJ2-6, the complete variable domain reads EAEVAQSPRYKITEKSQAVAFWCDPISGHATLYWYRQILGQGPELLVQFQDESVVDDSQLPKDRFSAERLKGVDSTLKIQPAELGDSAMYLCASSWIFAGANSGANVLTFGAGSRLTVL.

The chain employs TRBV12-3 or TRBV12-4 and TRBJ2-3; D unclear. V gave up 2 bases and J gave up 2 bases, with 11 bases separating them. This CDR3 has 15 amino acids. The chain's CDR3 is CASSLNGGFTDTQYF. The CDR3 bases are TGTGCCAGCAGTTTAAACGGCGGATTCACAGATACGCAGTATTTT.

CDR3 in amino acids: CASSFRGAPYNEQFF. CDR3 bases: TGTGCCAGCAGCTTCCGGGGGGCACCTTACAATGAGCAGTTCTTC. The V and J genes are TRBV7-9 and TRBJ2-1; D might be TRBD2 (7 bases). The CDR3 is 15 amino acids. Germline CDR1 and CDR2: SEHNR and FQNEAQ (reference sequence). Trimming took off 3 bases at V and 4 bases at J, with 13 bases between the two ends.

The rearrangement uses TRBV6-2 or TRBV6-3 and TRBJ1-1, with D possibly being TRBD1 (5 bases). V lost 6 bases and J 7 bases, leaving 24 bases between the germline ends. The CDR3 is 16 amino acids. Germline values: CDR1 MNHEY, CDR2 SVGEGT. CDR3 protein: CASRGRAGLYPYEAFF. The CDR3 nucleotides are TGTGCCAGCAGGGGGCGGGCAGGCCTATATCCATATGAAGCTTTCTTT.